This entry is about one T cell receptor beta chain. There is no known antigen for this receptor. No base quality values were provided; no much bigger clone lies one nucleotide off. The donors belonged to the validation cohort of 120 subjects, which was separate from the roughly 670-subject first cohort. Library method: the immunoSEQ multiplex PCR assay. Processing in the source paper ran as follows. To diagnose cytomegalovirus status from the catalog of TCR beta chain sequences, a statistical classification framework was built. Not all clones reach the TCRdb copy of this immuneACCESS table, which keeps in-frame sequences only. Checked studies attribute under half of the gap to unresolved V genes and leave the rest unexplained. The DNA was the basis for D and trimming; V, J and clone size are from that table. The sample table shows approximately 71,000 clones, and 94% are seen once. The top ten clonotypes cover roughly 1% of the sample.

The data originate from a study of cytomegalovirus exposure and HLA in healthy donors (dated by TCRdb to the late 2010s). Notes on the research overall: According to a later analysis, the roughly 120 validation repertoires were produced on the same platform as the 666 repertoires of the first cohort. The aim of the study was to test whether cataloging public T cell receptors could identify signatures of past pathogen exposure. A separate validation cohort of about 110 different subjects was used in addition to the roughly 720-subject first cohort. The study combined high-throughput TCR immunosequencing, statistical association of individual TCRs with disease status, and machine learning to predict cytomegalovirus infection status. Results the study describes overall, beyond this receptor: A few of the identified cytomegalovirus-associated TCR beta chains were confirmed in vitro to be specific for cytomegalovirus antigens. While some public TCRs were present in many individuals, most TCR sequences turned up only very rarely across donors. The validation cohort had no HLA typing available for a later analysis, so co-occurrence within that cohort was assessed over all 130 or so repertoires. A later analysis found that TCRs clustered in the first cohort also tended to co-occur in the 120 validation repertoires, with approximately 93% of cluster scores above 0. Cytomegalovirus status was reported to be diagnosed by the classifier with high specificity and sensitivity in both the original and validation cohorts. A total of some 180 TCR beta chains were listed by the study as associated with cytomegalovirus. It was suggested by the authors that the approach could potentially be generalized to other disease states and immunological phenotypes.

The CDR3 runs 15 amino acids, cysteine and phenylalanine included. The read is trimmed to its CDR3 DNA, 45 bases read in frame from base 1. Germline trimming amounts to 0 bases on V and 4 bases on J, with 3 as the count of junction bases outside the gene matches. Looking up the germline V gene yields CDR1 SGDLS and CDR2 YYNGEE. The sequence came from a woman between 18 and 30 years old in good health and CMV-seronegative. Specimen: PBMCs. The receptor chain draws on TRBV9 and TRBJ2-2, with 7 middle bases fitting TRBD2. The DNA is TGTGCCAGCAGCGTAGCTGGCGGGGGCACCGGGGAGCTGTTTTTT. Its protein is CASSVAGGGTGELFF.